A single sample gave rise to the 15 T cell receptor beta chains below, sequenced in a study of cytomegalovirus exposure and HLA in healthy donors. The PCR was carried out with 60 Vbeta primers and 13 Jbeta primers. The table came from immunoSEQ multiplex PCR; TCRdb's copy has only in-frame clones and leaves some out. Of 45,000 to 65,000 clones listed, around 70% are singletons. Material: PBMCs. The receptors were sampled from a man between 18 and 35 years old in good health and CMV-seronegative.

The rearrangement joins TRBV28 to TRBJ1-1, with D possibly being TRBD1 (5 bases). The CDR3 spans 14 residues. The germline CDR1 and CDR2 sequences are MDHEN and SYDVKM. Trimming cost V 10 bases and J 4 bases, with 19 bases left between them. CDR3: CATRRVGVTTEAFF. Here the CDR3 DNA reads TGTGCCACCCGAAGGGTAGGGGTTACCACTGAAGCTTTCTTT.

The chain is built from TRBV10-3 and TRBJ1-4; D is unclear. Germline lookup yields CDR1 ENHRY and CDR2 SYGVKD. This CDR3 spans 15 amino acids. The germline V and J ends were trimmed by 6 bases and 0 bases, with 11 bases remaining between them. CDR3 DNA sequence: TGTGCCATCAGAAAATCGGGGTCAACTAATGAAAAACTGTTTTTT. Protein sequence: CAIRKSGSTNEKLFF.

As concerns this clone: One junction end disagrees with the germline gene, perhaps due to a read error. The chain links TRBV7-7 to TRBJ2-1, with D perhaps matching TRBD1 (6 bases). The CDR3 is made up of 14 amino acids. Germline V lookup: CDR1 SSHAT, CDR2 FNYEAQ (reference sequence). Written as DNA, the CDR3 is TGTGCTAGCAGCTCCGGGACACCTAACAATGAGCAGTTCTTC. Translation: CASSSGTPNNEQFF.

J is TRBJ1-1 and V is TRBV7-2, with no clear D. CDR1 and CDR2 from the germline V gene are SGHTA and FQGNSA. Trimming pared 7 bases from V and 5 bases from J, leaving 8 bases between. The CDR3 consists of 11 residues. The CDR3 is CASTKETEAFF. CDR3 DNA sequence: TGTGCCAGCACCAAGGAGACTGAAGCTTTCTTT. Based on the CDR3 plus reference TRBV7-2 and TRBJ1-1, the full variable domain is GAGVSQSPSNKVTEKGKDVELRCDPISGHTALYWYRQSLGQGLEFLIYFQGNSAPDKSGLPSDRFSAERTGGSVSTLTIQRTQQEDSAVYLCASTKETEAFFGQGTRLTVV.

The V and J genes are TRBV15 and TRBJ2-7; tentative D call: TRBD1 (6 bases). Germline CDR1 is LNHNV and CDR2 is YYDKDF (reference sequence). The CDR3 extends over 15 amino acids. With 2 bases removed from V and 2 bases from J, the gap between germline ends came to 13 bases. Here the CDR3 reads CATSRSGQFAYEQYF. The CDR3 coding sequence is TGTGCCACCAGCAGATCAGGACAGTTCGCCTACGAGCAGTACTTC. Together with reference TRBV15 and TRBJ2-7, the CDR3 gives the full variable domain: DAMVIQNPRYQVTQFGKPVTLSCSQTLNHNVMYWYQQKSSQAPKLLFHYYDKDFNNEADTPDNFQSRRPNTSFCFLDIRSPGLGDTAMYLCATSRSGQFAYEQYFGPGTRLTVT.

This clone was seen only once. The chain links TRBV25-1 to TRBJ2-3; 8 positions match TRBD2. The J segment lost 6 bases and the V segment lost 3 bases, leaving 2 bases of the junction unmatched. From germline, CDR1 is MGHDK and CDR2 SYGVNS. CDR3 size: 13 residues. The CDR3 DNA reads as TGTGCCAGCAGTGACCGGGAGGGGGATACGCAGTATTTT. Amino acids: CASSDREGDTQYF.

This chain links TRBV18 with TRBJ1-5; perhaps TRBD1 as D (5 bases). Trimming cost V 4 bases and J 7 bases, with 11 bases left between them. The CDR3 length is 13 residues. From germline, CDR1 is KGHSH and CDR2 LQKENI. CDR3 amino acids: CASSQQQGQPQHF. The CDR3 coding sequence is TGTGCCAGCTCACAGCAGCAGGGCCAGCCCCAGCATTTT. Supplemented by reference TRBV18 and TRBJ1-5, the full variable domain reads NAGVMQNPRHLVRRRGQEARLRCSPMKGHSHVYWYRQLPEEGLKFMVYLQKENIIDESGMPKERFSAEFPKEGPSILRIQQVVRGDSAAYFCASSQQQGQPQHFGDGTRLSIL.

Notes on this clone: One junction end does not reproduce the germline sequence, and a read error may be involved. This chain links TRBV20-1 with TRBJ1-1; a weak D match, TRBD1 (6 bases). Germline lookup yields CDR1 DFQATT and CDR2 SNEGSKA (reference sequence). The CDR3 consists of 11 residues. The CDR3 coding sequence is TGCAGTGCCCAGGGCGCAGGGGCCTATCATTTT. This encodes CSAQGAGAYHF.

This clone turned up a few times. The CDR3 protein is CASSLVSPSTDTQYF. CDR3 coding DNA: TGTGCCAGCAGCTTAGTCTCCCCTAGCACAGATACGCAGTATTTT. The V and J genes are TRBV11-2 and TRBJ2-3; D gene uncertain. There are 15 residues in the CDR3. The V end was cut by 1 base, the J end by 0 bases, with 8 bases between. The germline gives CDR1 SGHAT, CDR2 FQNNGV.

The chain joins TRBV4-2 to TRBJ2-5, with a possible D match to TRBD1 (5 bases). Germline V CDR1 and CDR2: LGHNA, YNFKEQ. V lost 0 bases, J lost 0 bases, and 8 bases lay in between. The length of the CDR3 is 15 residues. CDR3 DNA sequence: TGTGCCAGCAGCCAAGATCAGGGTTACCAAGAGACCCAGTACTTC. It is translated as CASSQDQGYQETQYF.

The V call is TRBV10-1, the J call TRBJ2-3; D gene unclear. Between the trimmed V and J ends, which lost 2 bases and 6 bases, there was a span of 18 bases. CDR3 length: 16 amino acids. Germline CDR1 and CDR2: WNHNN and SYGVQD (reference sequence). The CDR3: CASSEEAVPSFDTQYF. In DNA form, the CDR3 reads TGCGCCAGCAGTGAGGAGGCGGTCCCGAGCTTCGATACGCAGTATTTT.

This chain connects TRBV30 to TRBJ2-6; TRBD1 matches at 9 bases. Per germline, CDR1 GTSNPN and CDR2 SVGIG (reference sequence). The length of the CDR3 is 17 residues. The V gene end was trimmed by 4 bases and the J gene end by 0 bases; junction bases not matched to a gene: 7. The CDR3 nucleotides are TGTGCCTGGATGGAGGGACAGGGAGCCTCTGGGGCCAACGTCCTGACTTTC. Residues: CAWMEGQGASGANVLTF.

The rearrangement uses TRBV6-1 and TRBJ1-5; 9 nucleotides agree with TRBD1. The CDR3 covers 15 residues. Trimming took 0 bases from V and 7 from J; bases not matched to a gene: 4. The germline gives CDR1 MNHNS, CDR2 SASEGT. The CDR3 protein is CASSEAGTGLQPQHF. The CDR3 nucleotides read TGTGCCAGCAGTGAAGCTGGGACAGGGTTGCAGCCCCAGCATTTT.

The genes are TRBV4-2 and TRBJ2-6, with D perhaps TRBD1 (6 bases). CDR3 size: 19 residues. CDR1 and CDR2 from the germline V gene are LGHNA and YNFKEQ. V gave up 5 bases and J gave up 2 bases, with 22 bases separating them. CDR3 DNA sequence: TGTGCCAGCAGCGATCAAGTGGGCAGGGGCCCACCTGGGGCCAACGTCCTGACTTTC. Its protein is CASSDQVGRGPPGANVLTF.

The CDR3 sequence: CASSYRMRDEKLFF. The CDR3 coding sequence is TGTGCCAGCAGCTATCGGATGCGGGATGAAAAACTGTTTTTT. The rearrangement uses TRBV11-2 and TRBJ1-4; D gene ambiguous. Per the germline V gene, CDR1 is SGHAT and CDR2 is FQNNGV. The CDR3 contains 14 residues. V lost 4 bases and J 6 bases, leaving 12 bases between the germline ends. The variable domain in full, completed from reference TRBV11-2 and TRBJ1-4, reads EAGVAQSPRYKIIEKRQSVAFWCNPISGHATLYWYQQILGQGPKLLIQFQNNGVVDDSQLPKDRFSAERLKGVDSTLKIQPAKLEDSAVYLCASSYRMRDEKLFFGSGTQLSVL.